Shown below are 22 T cell receptor beta chains from a single sample sequenced in a study of identical twins. Each CDR3 protein is one row after TCRdb ran MiXCR on the 5' RACE reads. The sample holds 450,000 or so distinct CDR3 sequences; approximately 15% are singletons and the top ten take about 0.52%. These data were likewise used in another study, on yellow fever vaccine responses in identical twins.

Specimen: CD4+ T cells sorted from blood. The source is a woman under 30 in good health.

This clonotype was seen more than once but under ten times. This chain connects TRBV6-2 or TRBV6-3 to TRBJ2-1; either TRBD1 or TRBD2 may fit D (5 bases each). Looked up from germline, CDR1 is MNHEY and CDR2 is SVGEGT. The CDR3 consists of 15 residues. V was cut by 4 bases and J by 8 bases, with 18 bases left in between. CDR3 residues: CASSFGSYGQDEQFF. CDR3 nucleotide sequence: TGTGCCAGCAGTTTTGGGAGCTACGGACAAGATGAGCAGTTCTTC.

The chain has TRBV5-1 and TRBJ2-5, with D hard to call. CDR1 SGHRS and CDR2 YFSETQ come from the germline V gene. V was trimmed by 0 bases and J by 0 bases, leaving 9 bases between them. The CDR3 is 15 residues long. The CDR3 nucleotides are TGCGCCAGCAGCTTGGGACCCACGTACCAAGAGACCCAGTACTTC. Translated: CASSLGPTYQETQYF.

The rearrangement links TRBV24-1 to TRBJ2-1; possible D gene TRBD1, 5 bases. Germline V gene data show CDR1 as KGHDR and CDR2 as SFDVKD. V was shortened by 7 bases and J by 3 bases, with 15 bases between the two germline ends. This CDR3 comprises 15 residues. The CDR3 reads CATSAPGPLYNEQFF. Here the CDR3 DNA reads TGTGCCACCAGCGCTCCAGGGCCCCTCTACAATGAGCAGTTCTTC.

V usage is TRBV7-2 and J usage is TRBJ2-5, with a tentative D call TRBD2 (6 bases). Germline assignment: CDR1 SGHTA and CDR2 FQGNSA. V dropped 5 bases and J dropped 4 bases, with 17 bases sitting between them. The CDR3 contains 15 residues. CDR3 DNA sequence: TGTGCCAGCAGCCGGGAGTCGGGAGTTAGAGAGACCCAGTACTTC. It specifies CASSRESGVRETQYF.

DNA of the CDR3: TGTGCCAGCAGCGCCGCAGGGGGCTTAGCCAAAAACATTCAGTACTTC. Translating gives CASSAAGGLAKNIQYF. This chain joins TRBV9 and TRBJ2-4, with 8 nucleotides matching TRBD1. Germline V CDR1 and CDR2: SGDLS, YYNGEE. The V and J ends lost 3 bases and 0 bases, in that order; junction bases with no gene match: 5. The CDR3 has 16 residues. The variable domain in full, with the rest retrieved from reference TRBV9 and TRBJ2-4, is DSGVTQTPKHLITATGQRVTLRCSPRSGDLSVYWYQQSLDQGLQFLIQYYNGEERAKGNILERFSAQQFPDLHSELNLSSLELGDSALYFCASSAAGGLAKNIQYFGAGTRLSVL.

V gene TRBV3-1 combines with J gene TRBJ2-2; D is possibly TRBD1 (6 bases). The V and J ends lost 0 bases and 4 bases respectively, with 15 bases between them. Germline V lookup: CDR1 LGHDT, CDR2 YNNKEL (reference sequence). CDR3 length equals 17 residues. The DNA of the CDR3 is TGTGCCAGCAGCCAAGAACCGATCAACAGGGCCACCGGGGAGCTGTTTTTT. It specifies CASSQEPINRATGELFF.

The chain couples TRBV12-3 or TRBV12-4 to TRBJ2-2; D remains unclear. This CDR3 has 16 residues. V was cut by 3 bases and J by 5 bases, with 16 bases left in between. The CDR3 bases are TGTGCCAGCAGTTTCTGGGGATCCGGTCGAACCGGGGAGCTGTTTTTT. Its protein product is CASSFWGSGRTGELFF.

V is TRBV6-1 and J is TRBJ2-4; 8 bases agree with TRBD2. The CDR3 is 13 residues long. Germline CDR1 MNHNS, CDR2 SASEGT. Trimming removed 10 bases from V and 7 bases from J; junction bases left unmatched: 9. The CDR3 is CATGGGLGNIQYF. DNA for the CDR3: TGTGCCACCGGGGGGGGGCTCGGGAACATTCAGTACTTC.

There are many counts of this clonotype. The chain combines TRBV5-1 with TRBJ2-2, with 8 bases identical to TRBD1. J gave up 5 bases and V 2 bases, and 5 bases lay outside the gene matches. Germline values: CDR1 SGHRS, CDR2 YFSETQ. This CDR3 region has 15 residues. CDR3 bases: TGCGCCAGCAGCTTCAGGGGGCAGGAGACCGGGGAGCTGTTTTTT. This sequence encodes CASSFRGQETGELFF.

This clonotype was observed a handful of times. The V gene is TRBV10-3, the J gene TRBJ2-1, with D perhaps being TRBD1 or TRBD2 (6 bases each). The germline V gene encodes CDR1 ENHRY and CDR2 SYGVKD. Trimming cost V 4 bases and J 10 bases, with 23 bases left between them. The CDR3 extends over 16 amino acids. CDR3 protein: CAISGGGGALGVEQFF. CDR3 bases: TGTGCCATCAGTGGAGGAGGGGGTGCCCTGGGGGTCGAGCAGTTCTTC.

V usage is TRBV6-5 and J usage is TRBJ1-6; D uncertain. Trimming took 0 bases from V and 7 from J, leaving 1 base between them. The CDR3 has 12 amino acids. Germline lookup yields CDR1 MNHEY and CDR2 SVGAGI. CDR3 coding DNA: TGTGCCAGCAGTTACTCAAATTCACCCCTCCACTTT. Translation: CASSYSNSPLHF.

Here the CDR3 DNA reads TGCAGTGCTCCGGACCTAGAGACCCAGTACTTC. Protein: CSAPDLETQYF. This sequence joins TRBV20-1 and TRBJ2-5; D gene ambiguous. The CDR3 is 11 amino acids. Germline assignment: CDR1 DFQATT and CDR2 SNEGSKA (reference sequence). Trimming took off 5 bases at V and 4 bases at J, with 8 bases between the two ends.

The V gene is TRBV18, the J gene TRBJ1-4, with D uncertain. Germline lookup yields CDR1 KGHSH and CDR2 LQKENI. This CDR3 is built from 15 residues. Between the trimmed V and J ends, which lost 1 base and 3 bases, there was a span of 9 bases. As DNA, the CDR3 is TGTGCCAGCTCACCACGGCAGTTTGCTAATGAAAAACTGTTTTTT. Its translation is CASSPRQFANEKLFF.

V usage is TRBV6-2 or TRBV6-3 and J usage is TRBJ2-7; 8 nucleotides match TRBD2. The J segment lost 12 bases and the V segment lost 10 bases, leaving 14 bases of the junction unmatched. Per the germline V gene, CDR1 is MNHEY and CDR2 is SVGEGT. The CDR3 loop spans 12 amino acids. For the CDR3, the DNA is TGTGCCATCGCAGGCCTAGCGGGTCCCAGGTACTTC. This gives the protein CAIAGLAGPRYF.

This clonotype occurred a few times. The rearrangement joins TRBV14 to TRBJ1-2; D unclear. The V gene lost 5 bases and the J gene lost 3 bases, with 16 bases spanning the gap. Germline CDR1 and CDR2: SGHDN and FVKESK. The CDR3 has 15 amino acids. DNA for the CDR3: TGTGCCAGCAGCGACGGGATCCTGGCTTACTATGGCTACACCTTC. Translated, it gives CASSDGILAYYGYTF.

The chain uses TRBV5-1 and TRBJ2-3; D perhaps matches TRBD1 (5 bases). The CDR3 is 14 residues long. Germline CDR1 is SGHRS and CDR2 is YFSETQ. Trimming shortened V by 2 bases and J by 4 bases, and 11 bases separated the two germline ends. The CDR3 nucleotides are TGCGCCAGCAGCTTCAGGGTAGGCCCAGATACGCAGTATTTT. Protein sequence: CASSFRVGPDTQYF.

V gene TRBV7-2 combines with J gene TRBJ2-1; no reliable D call. The germline gives CDR1 SGHTA, CDR2 FQGNSA. V was pared by 4 bases and J by 4 bases, with 8 bases between. The CDR3 covers 13 residues. The CDR3 sequence is CASSSKGYNEQFF. The DNA for the CDR3 is TGTGCCAGCAGCTCAAAGGGATACAATGAGCAGTTCTTC.

This clonotype came up a few times. The CDR3 protein is CASSLDPGTTREQFF. The CDR3 coding sequence is TGCGCCAGCAGCCTAGACCCCGGGACTACAAGGGAGCAGTTCTTC. J is TRBJ2-1 and V is TRBV5-1, with 7 nucleotides matching TRBD2. The CDR3 runs 15 residues. Germline V gene lookup returns CDR1 SGHRS and CDR2 YFSETQ. The V and J ends lost 4 bases and 10 bases, in that order; junction bases with no gene match: 14.

CDR3 DNA sequence: TGCAGTGCCCCTATGGGGGGAAAGAACACTGAAGCTTTCTTT. It translates to CSAPMGGKNTEAFF. The V call is TRBV20-1, the J call TRBJ1-1; tentative D call: TRBD1 (5 bases). V lost 6 bases, J lost 1 base, and 15 bases lay in between. The CDR3 is made up of 14 amino acids. The germline V gene encodes CDR1 DFQATT and CDR2 SNEGSKA (reference sequence).

The V call is TRBV28, the J call TRBJ2-1; 8 bases line up with TRBD1. CDR1 MDHEN and CDR2 SYDVKM come from the germline V gene. The CDR3 runs to 16 residues. The V segment lost 6 bases and the J segment 1 base; nucleotides outside the gene matches: 8. The chain's CDR3 is CASSSPGGASYNEQFF. CDR3 coding DNA: TGTGCCAGCAGCTCCCCAGGGGGCGCATCCTACAATGAGCAGTTCTTC.

This clonotype was recorded at least ten times. V and J are TRBV14 and TRBJ1-1, with D unclear. Per germline, CDR1 SGHDN and CDR2 FVKESK. V was clipped by 5 bases and J by 1 base, with 11 bases between them. CDR3 length equals 14 residues. The CDR3 sequence is CASSFGRTNTEAFF. The CDR3 DNA follows: TGTGCCAGCAGCTTCGGACGGACGAACACTGAAGCTTTCTTT. Supplemented by reference TRBV14 and TRBJ1-1, the full variable domain reads EAGVTQFPSHSVIEKGQTVTLRCDPISGHDNLYWYRRVMGKEIKFLLHFVKESKQDESGMPNNRFLAERTGGTYSTLKVQPAELEDSGVYFCASSFGRTNTEAFFGQGTRLTVV.

The chain recombines TRBV20-1 with TRBJ2-7; D is ambiguous. Germline assignment: CDR1 DFQATT and CDR2 SNEGSKA (reference sequence). The CDR3 sequence is 13 residues long. V was clipped by 6 bases and J by 2 bases, with 14 bases between them. The CDR3 loop is CSAIGPQTYEQYF. The CDR3 DNA follows: TGCAGTGCCATAGGCCCTCAGACCTACGAGCAGTACTTC.